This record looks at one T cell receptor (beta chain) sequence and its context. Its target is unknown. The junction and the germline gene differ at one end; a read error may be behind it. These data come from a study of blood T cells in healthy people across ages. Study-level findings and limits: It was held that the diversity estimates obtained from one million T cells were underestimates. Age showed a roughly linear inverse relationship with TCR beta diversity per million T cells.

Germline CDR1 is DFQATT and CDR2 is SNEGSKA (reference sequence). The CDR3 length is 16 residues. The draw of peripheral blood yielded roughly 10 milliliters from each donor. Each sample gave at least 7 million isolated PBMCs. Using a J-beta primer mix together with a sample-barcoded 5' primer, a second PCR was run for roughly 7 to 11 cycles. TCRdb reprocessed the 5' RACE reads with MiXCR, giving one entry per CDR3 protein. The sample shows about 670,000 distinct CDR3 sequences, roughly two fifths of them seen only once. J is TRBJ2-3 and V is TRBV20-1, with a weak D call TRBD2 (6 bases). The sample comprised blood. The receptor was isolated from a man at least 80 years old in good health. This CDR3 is CGARDGLAPSLDTQYF. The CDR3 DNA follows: TGCGGTGCTAGAGACGGGCTAGCGCCGTCGTTGGATACGCAGTATTTT.